This TCR beta chain was recovered during a study of shared clonotypes between healthy human individuals. Germline CDR1 SQVTM, CDR2 ANQGSEA. Trimming took 1 base from V and 2 from J, leaving 9 bases between them. There are 13 residues in the CDR3. Sequencing was at deep level. Only in-frame clones appear in the TCRdb table, and some are missing; sequencing was by immunoSEQ multiplex PCR. The sample yields roughly 570,000 clones, nearly 98% seen once. Naive CD8 cells were CD45RO-negative, positively selected for CCR7, excluding terminally differentiated effector memory CD45RA+ cells. Those who donated were healthy HIV-negative adults, with no recent acute infections or vaccinations reported. This clone showed up just once.

The chain has TRBV29-1 and TRBJ2-7, with D uncertain. Sequenced material: naive CD8+ T cells sorted from blood. The origin of this receptor is a man aged 25 to 40 in good health. The CDR3 DNA reads TGCAGCGTTGAAGGTCACACCCCCTACGAGCAGTACTTC. It is translated as CSVEGHTPYEQYF.